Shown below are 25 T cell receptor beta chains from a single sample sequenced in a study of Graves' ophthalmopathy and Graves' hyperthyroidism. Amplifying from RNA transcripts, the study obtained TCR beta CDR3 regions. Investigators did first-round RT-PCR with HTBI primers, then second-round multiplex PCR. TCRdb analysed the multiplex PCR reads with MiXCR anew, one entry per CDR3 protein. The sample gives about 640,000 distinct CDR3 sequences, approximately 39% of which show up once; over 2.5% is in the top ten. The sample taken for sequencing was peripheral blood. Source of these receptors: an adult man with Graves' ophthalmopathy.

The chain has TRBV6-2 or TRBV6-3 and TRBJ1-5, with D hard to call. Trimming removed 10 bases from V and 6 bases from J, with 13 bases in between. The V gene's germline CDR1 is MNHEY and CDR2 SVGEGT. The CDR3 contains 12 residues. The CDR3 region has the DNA TGTGCCACTGGGCCCCCCCCTCAGCCCCAGCATTTT. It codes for CATGPPPQPQHF.

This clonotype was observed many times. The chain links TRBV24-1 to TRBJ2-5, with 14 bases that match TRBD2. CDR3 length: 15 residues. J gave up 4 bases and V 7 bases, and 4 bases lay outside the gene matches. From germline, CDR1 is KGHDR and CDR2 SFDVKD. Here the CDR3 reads CATSTGLAGVETQYF. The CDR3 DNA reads TGTGCCACCAGCACGGGACTAGCGGGAGTAGAGACCCAGTACTTC.

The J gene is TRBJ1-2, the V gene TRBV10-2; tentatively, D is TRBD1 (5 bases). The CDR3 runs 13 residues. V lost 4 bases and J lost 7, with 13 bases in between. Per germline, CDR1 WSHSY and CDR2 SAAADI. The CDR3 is CASSVEGTAGYTF. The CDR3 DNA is TGCGCCAGCAGTGTAGAGGGGACGGCTGGCTACACCTTC.

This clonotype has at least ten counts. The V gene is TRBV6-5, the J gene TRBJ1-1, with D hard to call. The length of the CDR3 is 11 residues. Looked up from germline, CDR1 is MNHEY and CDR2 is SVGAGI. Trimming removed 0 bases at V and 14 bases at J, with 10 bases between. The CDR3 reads CASSYSQLTFF. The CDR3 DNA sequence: TGTGCCAGCAGTTACTCACAGCTTACGTTCTTT.

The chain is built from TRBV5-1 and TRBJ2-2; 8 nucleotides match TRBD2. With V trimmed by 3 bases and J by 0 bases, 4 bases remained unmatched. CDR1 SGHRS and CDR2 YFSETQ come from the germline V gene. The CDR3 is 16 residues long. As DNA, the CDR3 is TGCGCCAGCAGCTCCTTAGCGGGGACGAACACCGGGGAGCTGTTTTTT. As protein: CASSSLAGTNTGELFF.

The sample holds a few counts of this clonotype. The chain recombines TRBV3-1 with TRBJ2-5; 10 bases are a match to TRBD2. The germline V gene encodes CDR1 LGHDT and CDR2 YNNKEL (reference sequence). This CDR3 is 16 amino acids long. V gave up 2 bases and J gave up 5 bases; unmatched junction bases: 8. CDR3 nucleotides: TGTGCCAGCAGCCAAATAGCGGGAGGCGGCTCGGAGACCCAGTACTTC. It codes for CASSQIAGGGSETQYF.

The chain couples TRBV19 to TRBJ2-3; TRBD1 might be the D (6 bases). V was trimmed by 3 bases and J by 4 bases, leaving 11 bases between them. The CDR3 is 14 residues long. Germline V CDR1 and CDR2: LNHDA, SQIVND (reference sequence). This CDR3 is CASSMDRGADTQYF. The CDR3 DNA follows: TGTGCCAGTAGTATGGACAGAGGGGCAGATACGCAGTATTTT.

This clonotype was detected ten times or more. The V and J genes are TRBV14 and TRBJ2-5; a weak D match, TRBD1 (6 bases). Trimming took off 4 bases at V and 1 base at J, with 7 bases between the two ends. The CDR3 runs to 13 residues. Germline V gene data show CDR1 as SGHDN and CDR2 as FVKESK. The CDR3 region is CASSRQVQETQYF. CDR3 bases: TGTGCCAGCAGCCGACAGGTCCAAGAGACCCAGTACTTC.

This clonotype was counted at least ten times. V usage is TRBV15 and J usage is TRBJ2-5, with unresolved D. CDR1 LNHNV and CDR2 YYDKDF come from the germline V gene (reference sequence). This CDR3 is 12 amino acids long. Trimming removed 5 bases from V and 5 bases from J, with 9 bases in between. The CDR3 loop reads CATSSPTETQYF. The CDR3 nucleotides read TGTGCCACCAGCTCTCCAACGGAGACCCAGTACTTC. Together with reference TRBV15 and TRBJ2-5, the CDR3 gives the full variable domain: DAMVIQNPRYQVTQFGKPVTLSCSQTLNHNVMYWYQQKSSQAPKLLFHYYDKDFNNEADTPDNFQSRRPNTSFCFLDIRSPGLGDTAMYLCATSSPTETQYFGPGTRLLVL.

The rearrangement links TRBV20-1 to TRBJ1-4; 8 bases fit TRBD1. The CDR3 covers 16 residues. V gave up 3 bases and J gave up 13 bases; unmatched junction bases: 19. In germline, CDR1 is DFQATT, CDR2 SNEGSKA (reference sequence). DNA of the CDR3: TGCAGTGCTAGCGGGACAGGCACAGATACGAAGACGGGACTGTTTTTT. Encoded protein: CSASGTGTDTKTGLFF.

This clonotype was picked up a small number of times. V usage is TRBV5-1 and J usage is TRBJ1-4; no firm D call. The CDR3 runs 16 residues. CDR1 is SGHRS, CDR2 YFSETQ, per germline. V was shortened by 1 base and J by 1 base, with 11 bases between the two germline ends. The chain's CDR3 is CASSLMGLRTNEKLFF. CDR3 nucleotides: TGCGCCAGCAGCTTGATGGGTTTGAGAACTAATGAAAAACTGTTTTTT. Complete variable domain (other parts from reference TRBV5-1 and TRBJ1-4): KAGVTQTPRYLIKTRGQQVTLSCSPISGHRSVSWYQQTPGQGLQFLFEYFSETQRNKGNFPGRFSGRQFSNSRSEMNVSTLELGDSALYLCASSLMGLRTNEKLFFGSGTQLSVL.

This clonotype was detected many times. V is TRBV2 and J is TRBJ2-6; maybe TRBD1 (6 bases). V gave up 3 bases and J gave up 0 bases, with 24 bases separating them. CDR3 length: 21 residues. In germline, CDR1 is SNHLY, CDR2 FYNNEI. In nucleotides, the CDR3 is TGTGCCAGCAGTGACCTTAGGCCAGGGGCAGAGACCAGCTCTGGGGCCAACGTCCTGACTTTC. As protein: CASSDLRPGAETSSGANVLTF. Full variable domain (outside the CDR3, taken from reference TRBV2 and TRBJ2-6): EPEVTQTPSHQVTQMGQEVILRCVPISNHLYFYWYRQILGQKVEFLVSFYNNEISEKSEIFDDQFSVERPDGSNFTLKIRSTKLEDSAMYFCASSDLRPGAETSSGANVLTFGAGSRLTVL.

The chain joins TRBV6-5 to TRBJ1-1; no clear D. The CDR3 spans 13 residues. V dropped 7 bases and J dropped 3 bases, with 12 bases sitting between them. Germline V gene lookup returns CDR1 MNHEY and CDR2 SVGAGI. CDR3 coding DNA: TGTGCCAGCACTAAGATCCGGGACACTGAAGCTTTCTTT. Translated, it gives CASTKIRDTEAFF.

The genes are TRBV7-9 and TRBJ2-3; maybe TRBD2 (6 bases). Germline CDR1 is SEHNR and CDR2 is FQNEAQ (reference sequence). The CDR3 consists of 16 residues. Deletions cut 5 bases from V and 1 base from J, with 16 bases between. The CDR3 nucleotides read TGTGCCAGCAGCCAAGAAAGGTGGGGGGGCACAGATACGCAGTATTTT. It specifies CASSQERWGGTDTQYF.

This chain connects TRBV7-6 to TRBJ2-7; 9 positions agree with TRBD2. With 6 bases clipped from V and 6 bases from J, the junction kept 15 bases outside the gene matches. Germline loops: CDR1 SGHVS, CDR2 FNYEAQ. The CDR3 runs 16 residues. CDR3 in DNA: TGTGCCAGCAGTGCAGGGACTAGCAGTCCCCTCCGCGAGCAGTACTTC. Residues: CASSAGTSSPLREQYF. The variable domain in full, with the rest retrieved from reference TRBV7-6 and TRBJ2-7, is GAGVSQSPRYKVTKRGQDVALRCDPISGHVSLYWYRQALGQGPEFLTYFNYEAQQDKSGLPNDRFSAERPEGSISTLTIQRTEQRDSAMYRCASSAGTSSPLREQYFGPGTRLTVT.

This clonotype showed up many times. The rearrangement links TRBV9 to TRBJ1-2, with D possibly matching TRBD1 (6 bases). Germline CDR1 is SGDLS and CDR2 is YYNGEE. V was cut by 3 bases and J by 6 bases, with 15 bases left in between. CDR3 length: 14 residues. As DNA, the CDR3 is TGTGCCAGCAGCGGCCCCGCAGGGGCTGATGGCTACACCTTC. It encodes CASSGPAGADGYTF.

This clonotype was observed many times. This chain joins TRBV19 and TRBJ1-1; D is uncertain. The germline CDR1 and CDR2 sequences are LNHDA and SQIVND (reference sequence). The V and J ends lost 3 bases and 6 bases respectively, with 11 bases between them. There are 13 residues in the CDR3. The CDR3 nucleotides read TGTGCCAGTAGTATCGTGGAAAAGGCTGAAGCTTTCTTT. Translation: CASSIVEKAEAFF.

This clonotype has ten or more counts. CDR3 in amino acids: CASSDTDRIPYEQYF. The DNA for the CDR3 is TGTGCCAGCAGTGACACCGACAGGATCCCCTACGAGCAGTACTTC. The J gene is TRBJ2-7, the V gene TRBV25-1; possible D gene TRBD1, 6 bases. The germline CDR1 and CDR2 sequences are MGHDK and SYGVNS. The CDR3 loop spans 15 amino acids. V lost 3 bases, J lost 2 bases, and 14 bases lay in between.

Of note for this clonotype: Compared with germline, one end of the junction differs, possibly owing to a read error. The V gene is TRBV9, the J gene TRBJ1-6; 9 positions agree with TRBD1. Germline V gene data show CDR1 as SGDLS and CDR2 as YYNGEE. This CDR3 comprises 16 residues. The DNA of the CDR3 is TGTGCCAGCAGTGTAGCCCCGGGACAGGGTAATTCACCCCCCCACTTT. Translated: CASSVAPGQGNSPPHF. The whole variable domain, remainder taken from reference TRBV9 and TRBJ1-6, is DSGVTQTPKHLITATGQRVTLRCSPRSGDLSVYWYQQSLDQGLQFLIQYYNGEERAKGNILERFSAQQFPDLHSELNLSSLELGDSALYFCASSVAPGQGNSPPHFGNGTRLTVT.

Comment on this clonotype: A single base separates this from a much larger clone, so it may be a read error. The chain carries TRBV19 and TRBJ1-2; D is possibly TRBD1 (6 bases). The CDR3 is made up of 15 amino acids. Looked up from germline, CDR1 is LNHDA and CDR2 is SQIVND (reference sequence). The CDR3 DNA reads TGCGCCAGCAGCCAAGCGCGGACAGTCTTGTATGACTACACCTTC. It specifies CASSQARTVLYDYTF.

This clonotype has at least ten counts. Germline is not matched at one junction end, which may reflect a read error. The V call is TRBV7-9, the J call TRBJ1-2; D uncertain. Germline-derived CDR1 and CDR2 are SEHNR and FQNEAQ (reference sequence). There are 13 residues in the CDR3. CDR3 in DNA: TGTGCCAGCAGCGCCACCCGGTCGTATGGCTACGCCTTC. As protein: CASSATRSYGYAF.

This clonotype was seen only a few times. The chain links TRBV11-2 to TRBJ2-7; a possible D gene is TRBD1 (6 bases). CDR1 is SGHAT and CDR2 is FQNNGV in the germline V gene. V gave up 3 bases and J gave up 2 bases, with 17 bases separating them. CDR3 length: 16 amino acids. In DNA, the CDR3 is TGTGCCAGCAGCTTCCCGGCCGGGACAAGAACCTACGAGCAGTACTTC. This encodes CASSFPAGTRTYEQYF.

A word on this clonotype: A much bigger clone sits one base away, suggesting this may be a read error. DNA for the CDR3: TGTGCCAGCAGCCAAGTTAGTAGCGGGCCCAGCAATCAGCCCCAGCATTTT. Translation: CASSQVSSGPSNQPQHF. The chain joins TRBV5-5 to TRBJ1-5, with no clear D. This CDR3 comprises 17 residues. Between the trimmed V and J ends, which lost 4 bases and 1 base, there was a span of 18 bases. CDR1 is SGHKS, CDR2 YYEKEE, per germline (reference sequence).

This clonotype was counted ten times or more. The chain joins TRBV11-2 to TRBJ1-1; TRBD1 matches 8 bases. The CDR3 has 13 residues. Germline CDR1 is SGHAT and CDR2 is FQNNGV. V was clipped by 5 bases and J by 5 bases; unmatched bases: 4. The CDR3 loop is CASSIRQGTEAFF. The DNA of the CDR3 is TGTGCCAGCAGCATCCGACAGGGGACTGAAGCTTTCTTT.

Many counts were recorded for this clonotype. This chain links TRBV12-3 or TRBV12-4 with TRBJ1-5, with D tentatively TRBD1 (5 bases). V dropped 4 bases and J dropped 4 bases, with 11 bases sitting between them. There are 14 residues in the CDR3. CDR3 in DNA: TGTGCCAGCAGTTCCCGGGACGGGAATCAGCCCCAGCATTTT. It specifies CASSSRDGNQPQHF.